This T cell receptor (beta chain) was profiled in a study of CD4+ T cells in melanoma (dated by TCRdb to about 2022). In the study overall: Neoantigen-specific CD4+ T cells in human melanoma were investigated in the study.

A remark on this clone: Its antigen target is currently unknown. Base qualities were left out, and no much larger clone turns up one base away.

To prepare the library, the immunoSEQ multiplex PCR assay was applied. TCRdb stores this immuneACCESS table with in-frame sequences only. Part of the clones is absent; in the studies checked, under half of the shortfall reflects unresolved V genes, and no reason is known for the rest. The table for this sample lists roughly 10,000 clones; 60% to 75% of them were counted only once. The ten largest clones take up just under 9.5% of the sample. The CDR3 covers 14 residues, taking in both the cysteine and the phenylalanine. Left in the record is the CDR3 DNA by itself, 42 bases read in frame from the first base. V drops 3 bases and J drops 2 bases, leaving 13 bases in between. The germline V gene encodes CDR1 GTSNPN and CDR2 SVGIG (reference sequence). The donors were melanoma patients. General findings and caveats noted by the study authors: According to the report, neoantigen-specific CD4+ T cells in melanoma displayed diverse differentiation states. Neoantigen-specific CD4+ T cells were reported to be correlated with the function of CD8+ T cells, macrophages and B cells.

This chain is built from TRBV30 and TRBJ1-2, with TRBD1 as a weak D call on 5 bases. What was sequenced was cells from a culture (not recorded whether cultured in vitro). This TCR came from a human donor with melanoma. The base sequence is TGTGCCTGGAGGACCTACAGGACGAACTATGGCTACACCTTC. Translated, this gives CAWRTYRTNYGYTF. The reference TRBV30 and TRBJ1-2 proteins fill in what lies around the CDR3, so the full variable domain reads SQTIHQWPATLVQPVGSPLSLECTVEGTSNPNLYWYRQAAGRGLQLLFYSVGIGQISSEVPQNLSASRPQDRQFILSSKKLLLSDSGFYLCAWRTYRTNYGYTFGSGTRLTVV.